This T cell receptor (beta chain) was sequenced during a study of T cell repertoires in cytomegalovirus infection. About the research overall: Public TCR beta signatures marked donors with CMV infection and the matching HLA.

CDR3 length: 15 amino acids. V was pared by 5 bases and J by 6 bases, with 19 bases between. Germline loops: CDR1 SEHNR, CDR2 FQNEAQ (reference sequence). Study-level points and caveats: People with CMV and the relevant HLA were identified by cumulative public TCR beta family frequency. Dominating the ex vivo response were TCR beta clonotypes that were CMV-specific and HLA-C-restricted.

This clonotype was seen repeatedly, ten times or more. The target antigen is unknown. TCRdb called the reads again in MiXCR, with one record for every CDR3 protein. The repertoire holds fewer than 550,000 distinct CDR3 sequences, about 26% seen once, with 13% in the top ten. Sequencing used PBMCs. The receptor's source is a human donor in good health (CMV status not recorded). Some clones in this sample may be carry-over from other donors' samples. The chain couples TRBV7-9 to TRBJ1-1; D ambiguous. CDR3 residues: CASSPNAVAESEAFF. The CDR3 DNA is TGTGCCAGCAGCCCAAACGCGGTGGCGGAATCTGAAGCTTTCTTT.